Below are 12 T cell receptor beta chains sequenced from a single sample in a study of CD4 T cells in relation to SARS-CoV-2 and coronaviruses. Clones were sequenced by immunoSEQ multiplex PCR, and TCRdb holds only the in-frame ones, with some missing. This sample has tens of thousands of clones, with approximately 85% found just once. Material for sequencing was memory CD4+ T cells from PBMCs. These receptors were taken from an adult with COVID-19.

This clone was found a few times. CDR3 nucleotide sequence: TGTGCTAGTGCTTCAACTGGCAGCTCCTATAATTCACCCCTCCACTTT. This gives the protein CASASTGSSYNSPLHF. The gene calls are TRBV12-5 and TRBJ1-6; D gene uncertain. The CDR3 contains 16 residues. V shed 7 bases and J shed 0 bases, with 13 bases lying between them. Germline loops: CDR1 LGHNT, CDR2 FRNRAP. Using reference TRBV12-5 and TRBJ1-6 for the parts outside the CDR3, the full variable domain is DARVTQTPRHKVTEMGQEVTMRCQPILGHNTVFWYRQTMMQGLELLAYFRNRAPLDDSGMPKDRFSAEMPDATLATLKIQPSEPRDSAVYFCASASTGSSYNSPLHFGNGTRLTVT.

The chain couples TRBV4-3 to TRBJ2-7; D possibly corresponds to TRBD2 (5 bases). CDR1 and CDR2 from the germline V gene are LGHNA and YSLEER. CDR3 length: 15 amino acids. V lost 1 base and J lost 2, with 12 bases in between. CDR3 DNA sequence: TGCGCCAGCAGCCAAGCCCGGACTGAAACCTACGAGCAGTACTTC. Translating it yields CASSQARTETYEQYF.

V usage is TRBV19 and J usage is TRBJ1-5; D is possibly TRBD1 (6 bases). Germline V lookup: CDR1 LNHDA, CDR2 SQIVND (reference sequence). The length of the CDR3 is 16 residues. V was clipped by 5 bases and J by 2 bases, with 16 bases between them. CDR3 bases: TGTGCCAGTAGTGGGGGGGGACAAATCGGCAATCAGCCCCAGCATTTT. Amino acids: CASSGGGQIGNQPQHF.

The chain carries TRBV5-4 and TRBJ2-1; D unresolved. V shed 3 bases and J shed 5 bases, with 9 bases lying between them. Germline V gene lookup returns CDR1 SGHNT and CDR2 YYREEE (reference sequence). The CDR3 sequence is 13 residues long. The chain's CDR3 is CASSSGRNNEQFF. DNA for the CDR3: TGTGCCAGCAGCTCCGGACGGAACAATGAGCAGTTCTTC.

The rearrangement links TRBV5-8 to TRBJ1-6, with a possible D match to TRBD1 (6 bases). Germline CDR1 reads SGHTS; CDR2 reads YDEGEE. CDR3 length: 15 residues. The germline V and J ends were trimmed by 4 bases and 7 bases, with 15 bases remaining between them. In DNA, the CDR3 is TGTGCCAGCAGCCCTGAGCAGGGGTTGAATTCACCCCTCCACTTT. Protein: CASSPEQGLNSPLHF.

This clone turned up a few times. The genes are TRBV5-4 and TRBJ2-7; D not resolved. V was trimmed by 1 base and J by 7 bases, leaving 9 bases between them. This CDR3 has 12 residues. Germline lookup yields CDR1 SGHNT and CDR2 YYREEE (reference sequence). CDR3 bases: TGTGCCAGCAGCTTGAGAGTCGGGGAGCAGTACTTC. Translation gives CASSLRVGEQYF. Using reference TRBV5-4 and TRBJ2-7 for the parts outside the CDR3, the full variable domain is ETGVTQSPTHLIKTRGQQVTLRCSSQSGHNTVSWYQQALGQGPQFIFQYYREEENGRGNFPPRFSGLQFPNYSSELNVNALELDDSALYLCASSLRVGEQYFGPGTRLTVT.

The J gene is TRBJ1-1, the V gene TRBV28; D is perhaps TRBD1 (6 bases). This CDR3 is 14 amino acids long. Trimming removed 6 bases at V and 5 bases at J, with 16 bases between. The V gene's germline CDR1 is MDHEN and CDR2 SYDVKM. Written as DNA, the CDR3 is TGTGCCAGCAGGATCGGGGGGGCGGGAACTGAAGCTTTCTTT. It translates to CASRIGGAGTEAFF. Full variable domain (remainder filled in from reference TRBV28 and TRBJ1-1): DVKVTQSSRYLVKRTGEKVFLECVQDMDHENMFWYRQDPGLGLRLIYFSYDVKMKEKGDIPEGYSVSREKKERFSLILESASTNQTSMYLCASRIGGAGTEAFFGQGTRLTVV.

The CDR3 DNA follows: TGTGCCAGCCACACAGGGGAGCCCTATAATTCACCCCTCCACTTT. Protein: CASHTGEPYNSPLHF. V gene TRBV28 combines with J gene TRBJ1-6, with 7 bases fitting TRBD1. The junction had 6 bases not matched to a gene; V was cut back by 8 bases and J by 2 bases. Germline V CDR1 and CDR2: MDHEN, SYDVKM. The CDR3 contains 15 residues.

The rearrangement links TRBV7-9 to TRBJ2-7; D is ambiguous. The germline V gene has CDR1 SEHNR and CDR2 FQNEAQ (reference sequence). CDR3 length: 12 residues. Trimming took off 2 bases at V and 3 bases at J, with 5 bases between the two ends. CDR3 sequence: CASSLTVYEQYF. The CDR3 nucleotides read TGTGCCAGCAGCTTAACGGTCTACGAGCAGTACTTC.

The gene calls are TRBV3-1 (or the pseudogene TRBV3-2) and TRBJ1-1; a possible D gene is TRBD1 (5 bases). This CDR3 has 14 residues. Between the trimmed V and J ends, which lost 1 base and 5 bases, there was a span of 11 bases. Germline V CDR1 and CDR2: LGHDT, YNNKEL (reference sequence). CDR3 residues: CASSQVGQGTEAFF. The CDR3 bases are TGTGCCAGCAGCCAAGTTGGCCAGGGAACTGAAGCTTTCTTT.

The chain links TRBV12-5 to TRBJ2-3; tentatively, D is TRBD2 (6 bases). V lost 1 base to trimming and J lost 3 bases, with 11 bases between them. This CDR3 is 15 amino acids long. Germline V CDR1 and CDR2: LGHNT, FRNRAP. CDR3 sequence: CASGLGSSVTDTQYF. The CDR3 DNA reads TGTGCTAGTGGTTTGGGGTCTAGCGTTACAGATACGCAGTATTTT.

The chain employs TRBV6-5 and TRBJ1-2; 8 bases align to TRBD1. V lost 5 bases, J lost 8 bases, and 7 bases stayed unmatched. Germline CDR1 is MNHEY and CDR2 is SVGAGI. The CDR3 is 13 amino acids. CDR3 nucleotides: TGTGCCAGCAGTCCCGGACAGGGTGGGGGCTACACCTTC. This gives the protein CASSPGQGGGYTF.